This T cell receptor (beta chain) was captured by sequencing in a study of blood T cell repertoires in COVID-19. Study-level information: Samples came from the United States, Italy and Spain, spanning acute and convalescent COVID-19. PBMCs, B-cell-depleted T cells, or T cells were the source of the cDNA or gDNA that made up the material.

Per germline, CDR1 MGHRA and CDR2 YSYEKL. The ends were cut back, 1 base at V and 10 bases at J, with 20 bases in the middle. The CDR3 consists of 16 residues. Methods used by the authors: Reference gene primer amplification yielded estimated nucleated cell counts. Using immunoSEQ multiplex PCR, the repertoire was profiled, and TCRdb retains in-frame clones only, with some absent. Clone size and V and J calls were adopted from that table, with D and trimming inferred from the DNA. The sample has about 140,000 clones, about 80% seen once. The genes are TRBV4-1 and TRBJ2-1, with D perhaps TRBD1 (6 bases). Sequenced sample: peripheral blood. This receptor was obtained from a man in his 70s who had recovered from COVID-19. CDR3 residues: CASSQATGSYPGEQFF. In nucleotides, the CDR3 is TGCGCCAGCAGCCAAGCGACAGGCTCCTACCCAGGGGAGCAGTTCTTC.